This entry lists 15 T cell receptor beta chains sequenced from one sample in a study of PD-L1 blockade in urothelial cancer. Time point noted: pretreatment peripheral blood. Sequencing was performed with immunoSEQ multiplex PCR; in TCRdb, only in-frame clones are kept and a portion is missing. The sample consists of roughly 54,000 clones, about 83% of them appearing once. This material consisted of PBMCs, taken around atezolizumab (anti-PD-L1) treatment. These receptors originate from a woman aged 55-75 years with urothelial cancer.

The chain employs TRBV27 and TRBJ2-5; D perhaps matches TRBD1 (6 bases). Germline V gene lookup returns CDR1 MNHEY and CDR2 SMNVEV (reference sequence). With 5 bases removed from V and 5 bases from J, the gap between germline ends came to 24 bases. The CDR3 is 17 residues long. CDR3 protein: CASSPPLGRGSSETQYF. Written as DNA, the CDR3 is TGTGCCAGCAGTCCCCCTCTTGGCAGGGGTAGTTCGGAGACCCAGTACTTC.

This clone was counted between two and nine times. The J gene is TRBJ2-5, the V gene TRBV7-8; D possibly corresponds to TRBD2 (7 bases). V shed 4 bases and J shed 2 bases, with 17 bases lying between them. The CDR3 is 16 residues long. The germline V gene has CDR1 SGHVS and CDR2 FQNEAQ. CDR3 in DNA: TGTGCCAGCAGCTCGATTCGGGGGGCGGGTCAAGAGACCCAGTACTTC. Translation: CASSSIRGAGQETQYF.

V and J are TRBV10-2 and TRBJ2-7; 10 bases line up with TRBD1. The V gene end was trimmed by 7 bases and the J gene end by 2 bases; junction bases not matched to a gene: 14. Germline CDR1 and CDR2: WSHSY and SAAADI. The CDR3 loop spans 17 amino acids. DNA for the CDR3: TGCGCCAGCATTGGCTATAAGGCGGACAGGGGGGCCTACGAGCAGTACTTC. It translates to CASIGYKADRGAYEQYF.

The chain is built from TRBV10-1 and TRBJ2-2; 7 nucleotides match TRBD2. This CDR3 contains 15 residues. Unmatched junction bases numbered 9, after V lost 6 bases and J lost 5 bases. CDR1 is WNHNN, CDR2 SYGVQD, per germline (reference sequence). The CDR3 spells CASRSGGSETGELFF. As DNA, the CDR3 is TGCGCCAGCAGATCGGGGGGATCGGAGACCGGGGAGCTGTTTTTT.

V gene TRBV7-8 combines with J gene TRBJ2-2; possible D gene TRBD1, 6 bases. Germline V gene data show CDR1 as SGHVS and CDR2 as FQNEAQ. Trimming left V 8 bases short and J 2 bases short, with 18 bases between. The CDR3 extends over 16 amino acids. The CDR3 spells CASYPSWTVNTGELFF. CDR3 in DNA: TGTGCCAGCTACCCCAGTTGGACAGTAAACACCGGGGAGCTGTTTTTT.

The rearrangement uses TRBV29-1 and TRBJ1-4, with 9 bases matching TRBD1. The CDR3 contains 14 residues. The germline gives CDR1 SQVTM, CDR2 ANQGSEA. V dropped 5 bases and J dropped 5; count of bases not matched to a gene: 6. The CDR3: CSVPDRGGNEKLFF. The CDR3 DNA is TGCAGCGTTCCTGACAGGGGGGGAAATGAAAAACTGTTTTTT. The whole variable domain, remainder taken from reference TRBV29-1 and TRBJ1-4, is SAVISQKPSRDICQRGTSLTIQCQVDSQVTMMFWYRQQPGQSLTLIATANQGSEATYESGFVIDKFPISRPNLTFSTLTVSNMSPEDSSIYLCSVPDRGGNEKLFFGSGTQLSVL.

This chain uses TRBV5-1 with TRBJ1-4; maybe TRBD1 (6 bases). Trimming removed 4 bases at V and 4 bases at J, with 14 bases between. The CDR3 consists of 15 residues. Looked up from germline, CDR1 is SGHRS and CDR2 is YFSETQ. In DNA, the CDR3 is TGCGCCAGCAGCCGAGGGGGGGATTTTAATGAAAAACTGTTTTTT. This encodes CASSRGGDFNEKLFF. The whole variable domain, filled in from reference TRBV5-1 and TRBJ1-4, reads KAGVTQTPRYLIKTRGQQVTLSCSPISGHRSVSWYQQTPGQGLQFLFEYFSETQRNKGNFPGRFSGRQFSNSRSEMNVSTLELGDSALYLCASSRGGDFNEKLFFGSGTQLSVL.

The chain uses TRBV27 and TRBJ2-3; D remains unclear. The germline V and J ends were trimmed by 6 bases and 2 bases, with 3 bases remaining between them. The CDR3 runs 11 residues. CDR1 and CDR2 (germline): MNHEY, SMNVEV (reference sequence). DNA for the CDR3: TGTGCCAGCAGACACACAGATACGCAGTATTTT. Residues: CASRHTDTQYF.

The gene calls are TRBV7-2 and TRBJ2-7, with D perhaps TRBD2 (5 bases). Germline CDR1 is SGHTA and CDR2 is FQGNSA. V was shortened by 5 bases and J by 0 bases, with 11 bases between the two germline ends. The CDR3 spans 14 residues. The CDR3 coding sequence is TGTGCCAGCAGCGTCGGACTGAACTCCTACGAGCAGTACTTC. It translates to CASSVGLNSYEQYF.

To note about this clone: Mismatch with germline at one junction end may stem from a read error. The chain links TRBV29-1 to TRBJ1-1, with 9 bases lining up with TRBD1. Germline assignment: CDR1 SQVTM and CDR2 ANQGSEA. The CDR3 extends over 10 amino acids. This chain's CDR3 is CSVEGQGRNF. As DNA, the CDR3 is TGCAGCGTTGAGGGACAGGGAAGAAACTTT.

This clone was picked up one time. The CDR3 DNA follows: TGTGCCAGCTCAGACAGGAATAACTATGGCTACACCTTC. It codes for CASSDRNNYGYTF. The chain uses TRBV18 and TRBJ1-2, with a possible D match to TRBD1 (6 bases). The CDR3 contains 13 residues. Germline-derived CDR1 and CDR2 are KGHSH and LQKENI. The germline V and J ends were trimmed by 5 bases and 1 base, with 8 bases remaining between them. Filled out from reference TRBV18 and TRBJ1-2, the complete variable domain reads NAGVMQNPRHLVRRRGQEARLRCSPMKGHSHVYWYRQLPEEGLKFMVYLQKENIIDESGMPKERFSAEFPKEGPSILRIQQVVRGDSAAYFCASSDRNNYGYTFGSGTRLTVV.

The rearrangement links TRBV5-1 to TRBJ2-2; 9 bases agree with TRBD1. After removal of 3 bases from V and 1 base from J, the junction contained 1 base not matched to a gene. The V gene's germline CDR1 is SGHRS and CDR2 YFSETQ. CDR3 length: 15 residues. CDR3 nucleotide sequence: TGCGCCAGCAGCTGGGGACAGGGGAACACCGGGGAGCTGTTTTTT. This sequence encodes CASSWGQGNTGELFF.

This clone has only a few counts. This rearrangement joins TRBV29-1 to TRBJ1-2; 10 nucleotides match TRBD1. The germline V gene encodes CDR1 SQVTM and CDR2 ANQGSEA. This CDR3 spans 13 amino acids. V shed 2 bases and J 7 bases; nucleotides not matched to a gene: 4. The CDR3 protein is CSVETGTGVGYTF. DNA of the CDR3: TGCAGCGTTGAAACCGGGACAGGGGTTGGCTACACCTTC.

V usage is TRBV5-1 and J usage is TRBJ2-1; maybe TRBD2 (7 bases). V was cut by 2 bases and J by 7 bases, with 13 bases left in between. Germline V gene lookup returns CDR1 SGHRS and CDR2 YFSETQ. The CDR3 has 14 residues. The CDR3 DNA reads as TGCGCCAGCAGCTTAGGGGGGGCGGAGAATGAGCAGTTCTTC. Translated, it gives CASSLGGAENEQFF.

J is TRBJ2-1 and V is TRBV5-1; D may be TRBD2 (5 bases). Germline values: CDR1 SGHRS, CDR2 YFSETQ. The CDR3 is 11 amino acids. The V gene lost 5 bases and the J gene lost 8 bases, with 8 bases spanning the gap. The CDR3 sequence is CASRDLDEQFF. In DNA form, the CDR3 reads TGCGCCAGCAGGGACTTGGATGAGCAGTTCTTC.